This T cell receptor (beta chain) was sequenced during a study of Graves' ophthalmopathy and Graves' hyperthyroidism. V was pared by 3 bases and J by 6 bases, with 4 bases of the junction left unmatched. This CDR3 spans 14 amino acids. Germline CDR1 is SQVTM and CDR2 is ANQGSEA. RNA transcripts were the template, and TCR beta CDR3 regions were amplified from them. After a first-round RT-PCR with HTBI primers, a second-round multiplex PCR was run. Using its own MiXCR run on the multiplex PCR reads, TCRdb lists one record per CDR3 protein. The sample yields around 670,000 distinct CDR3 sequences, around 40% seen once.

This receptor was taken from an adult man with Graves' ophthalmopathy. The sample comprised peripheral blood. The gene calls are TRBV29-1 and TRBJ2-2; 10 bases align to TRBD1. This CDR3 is CSVDPGQGSGELFF. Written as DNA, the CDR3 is TGCAGCGTTGACCCGGGACAGGGGTCCGGGGAGCTGTTTTTT.